This TCR beta chain was captured by sequencing in a study of T-cell reconstitution after alpha-beta-depleted transplantation in children. The junction had 0 bases not matched to a gene; V was cut back by 4 bases and J by 3 bases. CDR1 and CDR2 (germline): SQVTM, ANQGSEA. This CDR3 spans 13 amino acids. The library targeted TCRbeta and was prepared with unique molecular identifiers. TCRdb independently ran MiXCR on the PCR reads; one entry per CDR3 protein. The table shows about 500,000 distinct CDR3 sequences, with 32% occurring only once. The sample holds a few counts of this clonotype. This clonotype originated in a human donor who donated a stem cell graft to a child with aplastic anemia. The source material was PBMCs from the stem cell graft donor, sampled from the stem cell graft. The gene calls are TRBV29-1 and TRBJ2-1; 10 bases align to TRBD2. Here the CDR3 reads CSVVAGGYNEQFF. The CDR3 DNA reads TGCAGCGTTGTAGCGGGAGGCTACAATGAGCAGTTCTTC.